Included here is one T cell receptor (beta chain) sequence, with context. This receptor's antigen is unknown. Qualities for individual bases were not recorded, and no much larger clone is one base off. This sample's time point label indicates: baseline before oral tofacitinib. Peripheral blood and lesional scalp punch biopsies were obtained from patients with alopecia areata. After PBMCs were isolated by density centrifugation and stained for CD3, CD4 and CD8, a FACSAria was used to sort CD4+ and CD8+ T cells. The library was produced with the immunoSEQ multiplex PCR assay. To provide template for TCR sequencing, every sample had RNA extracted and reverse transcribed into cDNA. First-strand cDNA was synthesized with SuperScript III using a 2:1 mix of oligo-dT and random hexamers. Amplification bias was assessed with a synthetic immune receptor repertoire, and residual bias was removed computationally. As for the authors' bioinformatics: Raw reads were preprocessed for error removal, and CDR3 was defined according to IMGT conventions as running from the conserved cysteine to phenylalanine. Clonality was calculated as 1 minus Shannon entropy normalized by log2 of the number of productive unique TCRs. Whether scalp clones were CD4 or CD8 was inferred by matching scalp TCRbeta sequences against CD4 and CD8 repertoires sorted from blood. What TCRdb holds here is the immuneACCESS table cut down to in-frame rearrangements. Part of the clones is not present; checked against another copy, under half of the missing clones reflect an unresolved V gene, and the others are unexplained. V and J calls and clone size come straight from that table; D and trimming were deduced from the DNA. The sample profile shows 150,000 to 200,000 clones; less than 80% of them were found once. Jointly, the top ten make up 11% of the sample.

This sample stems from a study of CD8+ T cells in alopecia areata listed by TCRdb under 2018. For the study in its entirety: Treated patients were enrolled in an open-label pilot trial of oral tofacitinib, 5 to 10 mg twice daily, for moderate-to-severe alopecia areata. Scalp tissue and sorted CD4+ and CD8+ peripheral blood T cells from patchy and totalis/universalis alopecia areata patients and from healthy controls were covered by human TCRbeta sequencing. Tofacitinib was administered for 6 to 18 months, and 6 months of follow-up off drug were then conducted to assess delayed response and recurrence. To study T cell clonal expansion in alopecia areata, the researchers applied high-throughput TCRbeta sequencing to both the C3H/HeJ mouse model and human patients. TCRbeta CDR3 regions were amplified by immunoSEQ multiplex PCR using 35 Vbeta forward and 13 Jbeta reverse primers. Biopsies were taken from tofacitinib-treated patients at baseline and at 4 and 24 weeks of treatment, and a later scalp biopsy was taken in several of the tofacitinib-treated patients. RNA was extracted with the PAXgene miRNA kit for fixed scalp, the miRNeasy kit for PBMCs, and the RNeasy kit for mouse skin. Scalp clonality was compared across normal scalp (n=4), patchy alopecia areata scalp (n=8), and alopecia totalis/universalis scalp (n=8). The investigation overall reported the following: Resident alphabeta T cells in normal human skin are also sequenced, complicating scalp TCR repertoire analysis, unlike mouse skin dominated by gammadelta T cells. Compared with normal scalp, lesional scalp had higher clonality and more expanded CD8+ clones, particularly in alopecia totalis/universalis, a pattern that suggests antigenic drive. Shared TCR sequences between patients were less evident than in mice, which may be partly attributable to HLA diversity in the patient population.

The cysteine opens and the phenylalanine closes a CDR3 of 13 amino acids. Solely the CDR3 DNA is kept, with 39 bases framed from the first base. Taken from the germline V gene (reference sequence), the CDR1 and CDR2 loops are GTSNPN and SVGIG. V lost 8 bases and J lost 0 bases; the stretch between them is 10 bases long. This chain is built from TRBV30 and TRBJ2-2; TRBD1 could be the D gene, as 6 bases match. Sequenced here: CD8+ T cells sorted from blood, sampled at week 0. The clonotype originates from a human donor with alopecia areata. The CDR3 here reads CARTATNTGELFF. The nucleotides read TGTGCCCGGACAGCGACGAACACCGGGGAGCTGTTTTTT.